The source of this T cell receptor (beta chain) is a study of CD8 T cells in ankylosing spondylitis. Broader study findings: A number of the motif variants had already been described in reactive arthritis synovial fluid and blood. Reportedly, disease-linked clones are significantly enriched in ankylosing spondylitis patients' matched synovial fluid.

Each CDR3 protein gets one entry after TCRdb re-called the 5' RACE reads with MiXCR. The data show tens of thousands of distinct CDR3 sequences, 4.5% to 6% seen once. This clonotype was seen ten or more times. Its antigen is not known. Sequencing was performed on blood, either unsorted or a sorted T cell fraction (not recorded which). The sequence was obtained from a male donor with ankylosing spondylitis or in good health (not recorded which).

The CDR3, as DNA: TGTGCCAGTAGCACAAGACGAAGACTCGTCACTAGCACAGATACGCAGTATTTT. This sequence encodes CASSTRRRLVTSTDTQYF. V is TRBV19 and J is TRBJ2-3; D is unresolved. Germline values: CDR1 LNHDA, CDR2 SQIVND (reference sequence). V was pared by 6 bases and J by 0 bases, with 22 bases between. The CDR3 covers 18 residues.